The 26 T cell receptor beta chains given below trace back to one sample, sequenced in a study of cytomegalovirus exposure and HLA in healthy donors. The PCR ran on 60 Vbeta and 13 Jbeta primers. Sequencing was performed with immunoSEQ multiplex PCR; in TCRdb, only in-frame clones are kept and a portion is missing. The table shows 180,000 or so clones, with 60% to 80% occurring only once. The sequencing sample was made of PBMCs. The receptors derive from a middle-aged man in good health and CMV-seropositive.

The chain combines TRBV9 with TRBJ1-1; D unresolved. Germline CDR1 reads SGDLS; CDR2 reads YYNGEE. CDR3 length equals 14 residues. V shed 6 bases and J shed 1 base, with 13 bases lying between them. The CDR3 sequence is CASTEPRGNTEAFF. The CDR3 DNA follows: TGTGCCAGCACCGAGCCCCGCGGGAACACTGAAGCTTTCTTT.

The chain has TRBV14 and TRBJ2-7; D gene ambiguous. V lost 0 bases and J lost 3, with 9 bases in between. The CDR3 covers 14 residues. Germline CDR1 SGHDN, CDR2 FVKESK. The DNA of the CDR3 is TGTGCCAGCAGCCAAGATCTGTCAGACTACGAGCAGTACTTC. Protein: CASSQDLSDYEQYF.

The chain links TRBV6-1 to TRBJ1-1, with no clear D. CDR3 length: 13 residues. V lost 5 bases to trimming and J lost 1 base, with 8 bases between them. Germline V gene lookup returns CDR1 MNHNS and CDR2 SASEGT. The CDR3 spells CASSPKRNTEAFF. CDR3 nucleotide sequence: TGTGCCAGCAGTCCGAAGAGGAACACTGAAGCTTTCTTT.

This clone has just one count. The chain uses TRBV6-5 and TRBJ1-2, with 7 nucleotides matching TRBD1. CDR3 length: 15 amino acids. V trimming: 0 bases; J trimming: 4 bases; junction bases outside the gene matches: 5. Per the germline V gene, CDR1 is MNHEY and CDR2 is SVGAGI. The CDR3 DNA sequence: TGTGCCAGCAGTTACTCGGGGACAGAAGCCTATGGCTACACCTTC. This sequence encodes CASSYSGTEAYGYTF.

This clone was seen more than once but under ten times. The same CDR3 also results from other DNA sequences found in this sample. This chain connects TRBV10-1 to TRBJ2-2, with no clear D. Germline V lookup: CDR1 WNHNN, CDR2 SYGVQD (reference sequence). Trimming left V 3 bases short and J 1 base short, with 3 bases between. The CDR3 spans 13 residues. The CDR3 DNA reads as TGCGCCAGCAGTGACAGGAACACCGGGGAGCTGTTTTTT. The encoded protein is CASSDRNTGELFF.

The rearrangement joins TRBV5-4 to TRBJ2-1; 7 bases are shared with TRBD2. Per germline, CDR1 SGHNT and CDR2 YYREEE (reference sequence). V lost 5 bases, J lost 0 bases, and 5 bases stayed unmatched. The CDR3 loop spans 15 amino acids. The CDR3 DNA follows: TGTGCCAGCAGACTCCTAGCGGCCTCCTACAATGAGCAGTTCTTC. This codes for CASRLLAASYNEQFF.

V and J are TRBV11-2 and TRBJ1-2; no firm D call. Per germline, CDR1 SGHAT and CDR2 FQNNGV. This CDR3 has 13 residues. Trimming took off 5 bases at V and 7 bases at J, with 14 bases between the two ends. The CDR3 is CASSPSREGGYTF. For the CDR3, the DNA is TGTGCCAGCAGCCCCAGTAGGGAGGGTGGCTACACCTTC.

This chain links TRBV9 with TRBJ2-2, with D uncertain. The germline V gene has CDR1 SGDLS and CDR2 YYNGEE. Trimming cost V 7 bases and J 5 bases, with 15 bases left between them. The CDR3 has 14 residues. CDR3 DNA sequence: TGTGCCAGCCGAGCGAACCTACGGACCGGGGAGCTGTTTTTT. Translation gives CASRANLRTGELFF.

This chain joins TRBV27 and TRBJ2-7, with 7 bases lining up with TRBD2. Germline V lookup: CDR1 MNHEY, CDR2 SMNVEV (reference sequence). The CDR3 is 17 amino acids. The V gene end was trimmed by 5 bases and the J gene end by 3 bases; junction bases not matched to a gene: 16. The CDR3 DNA reads as TGTGCCAGCAGTCCCGGGGAGGGACGGGCATACTACTACGAGCAGTACTTC. It encodes CASSPGEGRAYYYEQYF.

This chain joins TRBV6-5 and TRBJ2-5; maybe TRBD1 (5 bases). The CDR3 consists of 16 residues. Germline V gene data show CDR1 as MNHEY and CDR2 as SVGAGI. The V and J ends lost 0 bases and 0 bases respectively, with 11 bases between them. The CDR3 coding sequence is TGTGCCAGCAGTTACTCGCGGCAGGGAAACCAAGAGACCCAGTACTTC. Its translation is CASSYSRQGNQETQYF.

The chain employs TRBV7-3 and TRBJ2-3; 7 bases agree with TRBD2. This CDR3 has 16 residues. Germline CDR1 and CDR2: SGHTA and FQGTGA. The ends lost 0 bases at V and 1 base at J; junction bases unmatched: 4. CDR3 DNA: TGTGCCAGCAGCTTAACGGGGGGGATGGGCACAGATACGCAGTATTTT. The encoded protein is CASSLTGGMGTDTQYF.

In this sample, this clone turned up once. This chain joins TRBV27 and TRBJ2-6; no definite D call. In germline, CDR1 is MNHEY, CDR2 SMNVEV (reference sequence). The CDR3 spans 14 residues. V lost 6 bases and J 0 bases, leaving 6 bases between the germline ends. The chain's CDR3 is CASSPLSGANVLTF. The CDR3 nucleotides are TGTGCCAGCAGCCCCCTCTCTGGGGCCAACGTCCTGACTTTC.

This clone was recorded only once. The chain is built from TRBV9 and TRBJ2-1; TRBD1 aligns across 8 bases. The trim removed 0 bases at V and 5 bases at J, leaving 1 base unmatched. The CDR3 has 14 amino acids. CDR1 and CDR2 (germline): SGDLS, YYNGEE. The CDR3 DNA reads as TGTGCCAGCAGCGTAGGGACAGGGAACAATGAGCAGTTCTTC. It yields the protein CASSVGTGNNEQFF.

The CDR3 protein is CSVIDSGYGYTF. CDR3 nucleotides: TGCAGCGTTATTGACAGTGGCTATGGCTACACCTTC. J is TRBJ1-2 and V is TRBV29-1, with a weak D call TRBD1 (5 bases). The germline V gene has CDR1 SQVTM and CDR2 ANQGSEA. Trimming pared 5 bases from V and 4 bases from J, leaving 11 bases between. This CDR3 is 12 amino acids long.

This chain joins TRBV6-5 and TRBJ1-1, with a possible D match to TRBD1 (5 bases). Trimming left V 8 bases short and J 3 bases short, with 13 bases between. In germline, CDR1 is MNHEY, CDR2 SVGAGI. The CDR3 is 13 residues long. The chain's CDR3 is CASSGGLYTEAFF. The CDR3 DNA reads as TGTGCCAGCTCGGGGGGTCTGTACACTGAAGCTTTCTTT.

The chain is built from TRBV5-4 and TRBJ2-3, with 9 positions matching TRBD1. CDR3 length: 14 amino acids. Germline assignment: CDR1 SGHNT and CDR2 YYREEE (reference sequence). Trimming at V came to 3 bases and at J to 5 bases, leaving 4 bases not matched to a gene. CDR3 in DNA: TGTGCCAGCAGCTCGACAGGGGGGGTAGATACGCAGTATTTT. It encodes CASSSTGGVDTQYF.

The V gene is TRBV2, the J gene TRBJ2-7; D unresolved. Trimming stripped 6 bases from V and 4 bases from J, with 7 bases between. The CDR3 extends over 11 amino acids. Germline CDR1 and CDR2: SNHLY and FYNNEI. In DNA form, the CDR3 reads TGTGCCAGCAGCCGACAATACGAGCAGTACTTC. Translating it yields CASSRQYEQYF. The whole variable domain, remainder taken from reference TRBV2 and TRBJ2-7, is EPEVTQTPSHQVTQMGQEVILRCVPISNHLYFYWYRQILGQKVEFLVSFYNNEISEKSEIFDDQFSVERPDGSNFTLKIRSTKLEDSAMYFCASSRQYEQYFGPGTRLTVT.

The gene calls are TRBV7-6 and TRBJ2-5; 7 bases are shared with TRBD2. This CDR3 is built from 13 residues. In germline, CDR1 is SGHVS, CDR2 FNYEAQ. The J segment lost 3 bases and the V segment lost 5 bases, leaving 3 bases of the junction unmatched. The chain's CDR3 is CASSPGLEETQYF. The CDR3 DNA sequence: TGTGCCAGCAGCCCCGGACTAGAAGAGACCCAGTACTTC.

This chain joins TRBV5-1 and TRBJ1-1, with D unresolved. The V end was cut by 5 bases, the J end by 8 bases, with 16 bases between. This CDR3 region has 13 residues. Germline CDR1 reads SGHRS; CDR2 reads YFSETQ. The CDR3 region is CASSPDNSEEAFF. DNA for the CDR3: TGCGCCAGCAGTCCAGACAACTCTGAAGAAGCTTTCTTT.

The chain has TRBV5-1 and TRBJ2-3; 10 bases match TRBD2. J was trimmed by 2 bases and V by 2 bases; bases with no gene match: 5. Germline V gene sequence: CDR1 SGHRS, CDR2 YFSETQ. This CDR3 contains 16 residues. DNA of the CDR3: TGCGCCAGCAGCTTCCAACTAGCGGGGTCCACAGATACGCAGTATTTT. Protein sequence: CASSFQLAGSTDTQYF.

The CDR3 DNA reads TGTGCCAGCAGCTTATTAATCGCAGGGGAATACGAGCAGTACTTC. It codes for CASSLLIAGEYEQYF. This chain links TRBV7-2 with TRBJ2-7, with D possibly being TRBD1 (6 bases). Trimming cost V 2 bases and J 4 bases, with 15 bases left between them. The CDR3 runs 15 residues. The germline V gene has CDR1 SGHTA and CDR2 FQGNSA.

This sequence joins TRBV7-2 and TRBJ2-7, with a weak D call TRBD1 (5 bases). Trimming took 0 bases from V and 3 from J, leaving 12 bases between them. The CDR3 is 15 amino acids. CDR1 is SGHTA and CDR2 is FQGNSA in the germline V gene. The CDR3 reads CASSLAGVGNYEQYF. CDR3 nucleotides: TGTGCCAGCAGCTTAGCAGGGGTGGGGAACTACGAGCAGTACTTC.

The J gene is TRBJ2-7, the V gene TRBV10-3; 10 bases align to TRBD2. The V gene's germline CDR1 is ENHRY and CDR2 SYGVKD. Trimming at V came to 6 bases and at J to 3 bases, leaving 5 bases not matched to a gene. This CDR3 spans 14 amino acids. CDR3 bases: TGTGCCATCAGGGGGGGGACTAGCGACTACGAGCAGTACTTC. Translated, it gives CAIRGGTSDYEQYF.

The gene calls are TRBV14 and TRBJ2-3; D not resolved. V lost 1 base and J 0 bases, leaving 8 bases between the germline ends. This CDR3 has 15 residues. Germline-derived CDR1 and CDR2 are SGHDN and FVKESK. This CDR3 reads CASSQGSLSTDTQYF. CDR3 sequence (DNA): TGTGCCAGCAGCCAAGGAAGCTTGAGCACAGATACGCAGTATTTT.

The chain employs TRBV6-5 and TRBJ2-7; no reliable D call. V was trimmed by 7 bases and J by 0 bases, leaving 7 bases between them. This CDR3 has 12 residues. Germline lookup yields CDR1 MNHEY and CDR2 SVGAGI. DNA for the CDR3: TGTGCCAGCATGGGCGTCTCCTACGAGCAGTACTTC. Translating it yields CASMGVSYEQYF.

V is TRBV27 and J is TRBJ2-7; 9 bases are shared with TRBD2. V shed 4 bases and J 2 bases; nucleotides not matched to a gene: 9. This CDR3 is built from 16 residues. CDR1 is MNHEY and CDR2 is SMNVEV in the germline V gene (reference sequence). For the CDR3, the DNA is TGTGCCAGCAGTTGGGTAGCGGGAGTTATCCCCTACGAGCAGTACTTC. It codes for CASSWVAGVIPYEQYF.